Below are 27 T cell receptor beta chains sequenced from a single sample in a study of cytomegalovirus exposure and HLA in healthy donors. The PCR employed 60 Vbeta primers together with 13 Jbeta primers. Repertoires were generated with immunoSEQ multiplex PCR, while TCRdb's copy carries only in-frame clones and drops some. The sample's table shows about 110,000 clones. Sequenced: PBMCs. The receptors originated from a man aged 40-49 years in good health and CMV-seropositive.

The V call is TRBV2, the J call TRBJ1-2; TRBD1 matches at 9 bases. This CDR3 region has 14 residues. Germline CDR1 reads SNHLY; CDR2 reads FYNNEI. With V trimmed by 5 bases and J by 2 bases, 3 bases remained unmatched. This chain's CDR3 is CASSFDRGNYGYTF. The CDR3 DNA reads as TGTGCCAGCAGTTTCGACAGGGGGAACTATGGCTACACCTTC.

This chain connects TRBV5-6 to TRBJ1-1, with D possibly being TRBD1 (6 bases). The CDR3 length is 15 residues. Germline CDR1 reads SGHDT; CDR2 reads YYEEEE. Trimming pared 4 bases from V and 0 bases from J, leaving 13 bases between. This CDR3 is CASSSTGQMNTEAFF. CDR3 coding DNA: TGTGCCAGCAGCAGCACAGGACAGATGAACACTGAAGCTTTCTTT.

The chain uses TRBV28 and TRBJ1-2; 10 bases align to TRBD1. This CDR3 comprises 15 residues. CDR1 MDHEN and CDR2 SYDVKM come from the germline V gene. Unmatched junction bases numbered 7, after V lost 5 bases and J lost 4 bases. The CDR3 reads CASSPGQGFFYGYTF. The CDR3 nucleotides are TGTGCCAGCAGTCCGGGACAGGGGTTCTTCTATGGCTACACCTTC.

The V call is TRBV5-1, the J call TRBJ2-3; 8 bases are shared with TRBD1. V lost 0 bases to trimming and J lost 6 bases; unmatched junction nucleotides: 6. The CDR3 spans 15 residues. Looked up from germline, CDR1 is SGHRS and CDR2 is YFSETQ. Written as DNA, the CDR3 is TGCGCCAGCAGCTTGGCAGGGACAGGCCAGGATACGCAGTATTTT. Translated, it gives CASSLAGTGQDTQYF.

The rearrangement links TRBV27 to TRBJ1-1; no clear D. The CDR3 spans 14 residues. Trimming shortened V by 2 bases and J by 0 bases, and 7 bases separated the two germline ends. Germline loops: CDR1 MNHEY, CDR2 SMNVEV (reference sequence). CDR3 bases: TGTGCCAGCAGTTTAACACAGCTGAACACTGAAGCTTTCTTT. Translating gives CASSLTQLNTEAFF.

DNA of the CDR3: TGTGCCAGCAGCGTCGACACCCCAAGGCGGGATGAGCAGTTCTTC. It specifies CASSVDTPRRDEQFF. The chain couples TRBV9 to TRBJ2-1, with D possibly TRBD2 on 5 matching bases. Trimming cost V 2 bases and J 8 bases, with 17 bases left between them. Germline V gene lookup returns CDR1 SGDLS and CDR2 YYNGEE. The CDR3 has 15 amino acids.

The chain recombines TRBV5-1 with TRBJ2-2, with TRBD1 identical over 8 bases. Per the germline V gene, CDR1 is SGHRS and CDR2 is YFSETQ. The length of the CDR3 is 14 residues. J lost 5 bases, V lost 5 bases, and 5 bases had no gene match. The CDR3 DNA follows: TGCGCCAGCAGAGGACAGGGTATGACCGGGGAGCTGTTTTTT. This sequence encodes CASRGQGMTGELFF.

The CDR3 DNA reads TGTGCCACCAGCAGACCAAGGGGCAGCAGCACAGATACGCAGTATTTT. Translated: CATSRPRGSSTDTQYF. V and J are TRBV15 and TRBJ2-3; TRBD1 might be the D (5 bases). The CDR3 consists of 16 residues. V was shortened by 2 bases and J by 0 bases, with 12 bases between the two germline ends. Germline V gene lookup returns CDR1 LNHNV and CDR2 YYDKDF (reference sequence).

This chain connects TRBV19 to TRBJ2-5; 8 bases align to TRBD2. V lost 6 bases, J lost 2 bases, and 8 bases stayed unmatched. Germline CDR1 and CDR2: LNHDA and SQIVND (reference sequence). This CDR3 contains 15 residues. The CDR3 sequence: CASSEPGLGQETQYF. CDR3 sequence (DNA): TGTGCCAGTAGCGAGCCGGGACTAGGTCAAGAGACCCAGTACTTC.

The rearrangement uses TRBV7-8 and TRBJ1-5; no firm D call. CDR1 SGHVS and CDR2 FQNEAQ come from the germline V gene. V was cut by 3 bases and J by 9 bases, with 9 bases left in between. This CDR3 contains 12 residues. In nucleotides, the CDR3 is TGTGCCAGCAGCTTGAGGGCATCGCCCCAGCATTTT. It codes for CASSLRASPQHF.

V is TRBV7-6 and J is TRBJ2-7; 7 positions match TRBD2. V was pared by 5 bases and J by 3 bases, with 10 bases of the junction left unmatched. The CDR3 consists of 15 residues. Looked up from germline, CDR1 is SGHVS and CDR2 is FNYEAQ. The CDR3 region is CASSPIAGAFYEQYF. Written as DNA, the CDR3 is TGTGCCAGCAGCCCTATAGCGGGTGCCTTCTACGAGCAGTACTTC.

The chain links TRBV15 to TRBJ1-1; D ambiguous. The CDR3 extends over 13 amino acids. V lost 0 bases and J lost 2, with 4 bases in between. The germline V gene encodes CDR1 LNHNV and CDR2 YYDKDF (reference sequence). CDR3 sequence reads: CATSRDLNTEAFF. Here the CDR3 DNA reads TGTGCCACCAGCAGAGATCTCAACACTGAAGCTTTCTTT.

The V call is TRBV5-3, the J call TRBJ2-3, with TRBD1 as a possible D gene (6 bases). TRBV5-3 qualifies as an ORF whose function is uncertain. The V gene lost 2 bases and the J gene lost 0 bases, with 7 bases spanning the gap. This CDR3 comprises 14 residues. CDR3 in DNA: TGTGCCAGAAGCTTTGGACAGAGCACAGATACGCAGTATTTT. It codes for CARSFGQSTDTQYF.

The rearrangement uses TRBV6-1 and TRBJ2-5; D is possibly TRBD2 (5 bases). The J call may be incorrect, as the DNA end agrees better with TRBJ2-7. Looked up from germline, CDR1 is MNHNS and CDR2 is SASEGT. The CDR3 has 15 amino acids. CDR3 loop: CASSGAGALTDEQYF. DNA of the CDR3: TGTGCCAGCAGTGGGGCGGGTGCGCTCACGGACGAGCAGTACTTC.

The chain has TRBV7-6 and TRBJ2-1; TRBD2 matches at 15 bases. The germline V gene has CDR1 SGHVS and CDR2 FNYEAQ. The CDR3 spans 17 residues. The V and J ends lost 5 bases and 2 bases, in that order; junction bases with no gene match: 4. The CDR3 DNA follows: TGTGCCAGCAGCGCCGGACTAGCGGGAGGGCCCTACAATGAGCAGTTCTTC. Its translation is CASSAGLAGGPYNEQFF.

V gene TRBV5-1 combines with J gene TRBJ2-7, with D unclear. Germline V gene lookup returns CDR1 SGHRS and CDR2 YFSETQ. The CDR3 has 14 residues. V dropped 2 bases and J dropped 0 bases, with 9 bases sitting between them. The CDR3 bases are TGCGCCAGCAGCTTCGAGGAGTTCTCCTACGAGCAGTACTTC. Encoded protein: CASSFEEFSYEQYF.

The V call is TRBV5-4, the J call TRBJ2-6; a possible D gene is TRBD1 (5 bases). The germline V gene has CDR1 SGHNT and CDR2 YYREEE (reference sequence). Trimming cost V 3 bases and J 0 bases, with 16 bases left between them. The CDR3 runs to 18 residues. The CDR3 loop is CASSSPGLILSGANVLTF. The DNA of the CDR3 is TGTGCCAGCAGCTCCCCAGGGCTGATACTCTCTGGGGCCAACGTCCTGACTTTC.

J is TRBJ2-1 and V is TRBV19, with no clear D. Between the trimmed V and J ends, which lost 0 bases and 0 bases, there was a span of 9 bases. The germline V gene has CDR1 LNHDA and CDR2 SQIVND (reference sequence). This CDR3 comprises 16 residues. The CDR3 bases are TGTGCCAGTAGTATAGAGGGCGCGAGCTCCTACAATGAGCAGTTCTTC. This encodes CASSIEGASSYNEQFF.

With regard to this clone: Its ends do not fully match the called genes, so a read error is possible. V is TRBV7-7 and J is TRBJ2-3, with 8 bases lining up with TRBD2. There are 16 residues in the CDR3. Germline assignment: CDR1 SSHAT and CDR2 FNYEAQ (reference sequence). The CDR3 protein is CASSLRGSGNPDTQYF. DNA for the CDR3: TGTGCTAGCAGCTTAAGGGGTAGCGGGAATCCAGATACGCAGTATTTT. Full variable domain (rest looked up from reference TRBV7-7 and TRBJ2-3): GAGVSQSPRYKVTKRGQDVTLRCDPISSHATLYWYQQALGQGPEFLTYFNYEAQPDKSGLPSDRFSAERPEGSISTLTIQRTEQRDSAMYRCASSLRGSGNPDTQYFGPGTRLTVL.

The rearrangement links TRBV6-5 to TRBJ1-5; no clear D. The V end was cut by 2 bases, the J end by 4 bases, with 15 bases between. The CDR3 totals 16 residues. The germline V gene has CDR1 MNHEY and CDR2 SVGAGI. The CDR3 DNA sequence: TGTGCCAGCAGTTACCACAAACCACCCAGTAATCAGCCCCAGCATTTT. This gives the protein CASSYHKPPSNQPQHF.

This chain uses TRBV5-4 with TRBJ2-7, with TRBD2 identical over 11 bases. Germline V CDR1 and CDR2: SGHNT, YYREEE (reference sequence). CDR3 length equals 15 residues. V lost 1 base and J lost 1; bases outside the gene matches: 1. CDR3 in DNA: TGTGCCAGCAGCTTGAGGACTAGCGGGTCCTACGAGCAGTACTTC. This codes for CASSLRTSGSYEQYF. Variable domain in full (rest from reference TRBV5-4 and TRBJ2-7): ETGVTQSPTHLIKTRGQQVTLRCSSQSGHNTVSWYQQALGQGPQFIFQYYREEENGRGNFPPRFSGLQFPNYSSELNVNALELDDSALYLCASSLRTSGSYEQYFGPGTRLTVT.

This chain links TRBV19 with TRBJ1-2; TRBD1 is a possible D gene (6 bases). Trimming removed 10 bases from V and 6 bases from J, with 24 bases in between. Per the germline V gene, CDR1 is LNHDA and CDR2 is SQIVND (reference sequence). This CDR3 has 15 amino acids. In nucleotides, the CDR3 is TGTGCCACCCAGGGGCATTTGGACGTGAAACATGGCTACACCTTC. Its translation: CATQGHLDVKHGYTF.

This chain connects TRBV5-1 to TRBJ1-3; D not certain. The germline V gene encodes CDR1 SGHRS and CDR2 YFSETQ. The CDR3 loop spans 15 amino acids. V dropped 0 bases and J dropped 2 bases, with 9 bases sitting between them. The CDR3 is CASSLAGSAGNTIYF. In DNA form, the CDR3 reads TGCGCCAGCAGCTTGGCCGGCAGCGCTGGAAACACCATATATTTT.

V is TRBV11-1 and J is TRBJ1-1; D might be TRBD1 (5 bases). Deletions cut 2 bases from V and 2 bases from J, with 12 bases between. Germline-derived CDR1 and CDR2 are SGHAT and FQDESV (reference sequence). This CDR3 has 15 amino acids. The CDR3 spells CASSLQGVSNTEAFF. The CDR3 nucleotides are TGTGCCAGCAGCTTACAGGGTGTTAGTAACACTGAAGCTTTCTTT.

The chain links TRBV14 to TRBJ1-1; D remains ambiguous. The CDR3 length is 15 residues. CDR1 and CDR2 (germline): SGHDN, FVKESK. V lost 4 bases and J lost 7, with 19 bases in between. CDR3 in amino acids: CASSPLGGTDDEAFF. The CDR3 DNA follows: TGTGCCAGCAGCCCCCTTGGTGGAACAGATGATGAAGCTTTCTTT.

The rearrangement joins TRBV5-1 to TRBJ2-3, with 7 positions matching TRBD1. The ends lost 0 bases at V and 1 base at J; junction bases unmatched: 5. Germline CDR1 is SGHRS and CDR2 is YFSETQ. The CDR3 covers 16 residues. The CDR3: CASSLAGQTGTDTQYF. Here the CDR3 DNA reads TGCGCCAGCAGCTTGGCGGGACAGACAGGCACAGATACGCAGTATTTT.

The chain combines TRBV29-1 with TRBJ2-1; 7 bases match TRBD1. Per the germline V gene, CDR1 is SQVTM and CDR2 is ANQGSEA. V lost 4 bases, J lost 6 bases, and 3 bases stayed unmatched. The CDR3 loop spans 12 amino acids. CDR3 protein: CSVVQGVNEQFF. CDR3 coding DNA: TGCAGCGTTGTGCAGGGGGTCAATGAGCAGTTCTTC.